These T cell receptor beta chains were read from a single sample in a study of T cell responses to AZD1222 COVID-19 vaccine. Sequencing used immunoSEQ multiplex PCR; TCRdb keeps in-frame clones, though not all of them. The sample consists of more than 150,000 clones, roughly 90% of them appearing once. The sample here was peripheral blood, taken 28 days after the second AZD1222 dose. Receptors originate from an adult who received the AZD1222 COVID-19 vaccine. Both conserved end residues are part of each CDR3.

len | j_gene | v_gene | CDR3aa
16 | TRBJ2-7 | TRBV29-1 | CSVGGTSGSLSYEQYF
12 | TRBJ2-7 | TRBV12-3/TRBV12-4 | CASSGTGNGQYF
15 | TRBJ1-2 | TRBV11-1 | CASSPQKGNSYGYTF
15 | TRBJ1-6 | TRBV5-8 | CASSLDLTRTSPLHF
15 | TRBJ2-2 | TRBV27 | CASRERQVNTGELFF
15 | TRBJ2-7 | TRBV5-4 | CASSFRGYGSYEQYF
16 | TRBJ2-7 | TRBV4-1 | CASSQDKGFPPYEQYF
14 | TRBJ2-3 | TRBV2 | CASRQASGTDTQYF
13 | TRBJ1-3 | TRBV10-3 | CATEGTGGNTIYF
17 | TRBJ2-7 | TRBV28 | CASSLLTRQDGGYEQYF
13 | TRBJ1-2 | TRBV29-1 | CSVDVVGMGGYTF
14 | TRBJ2-1 | TRBV7-8 | CASSPSRDYNEQFF
15 | TRBJ2-7 | TRBV6-5 | CASSYRAPGLPEQYF
14 | TRBJ1-4 | TRBV19 | CASGSRQGDEKLFF
13 | TRBJ1-5 | TRBV28 | CASSFYSNQPQHF
14 | TRBJ1-1 | TRBV14 | CASSQLGANTEAFF
12 | TRBJ2-5 | TRBV10-3 | CASGAGSETQYF
14 | TRBJ2-5 | TRBV24-1 | CATSDTRGGETQYF
17 | TRBJ2-2 | TRBV5-1 | CASSSGLAEPFTGELFF
15 | TRBJ1-5 | TRBV28 | CASSLTGRNNQPQHF
15 | TRBJ2-4 | TRBV29-1 | CSVVIGTGAKNIQYF
14 | TRBJ1-1 | TRBV18 | CASSDSQGQAVAFF
13 | TRBJ2-5 | TRBV5-1 | CASQVGFQETQYF
15 | TRBJ1-1 | TRBV5-1 | CASSLADRHVPEAFF
15 | TRBJ2-1 | TRBV7-9 | CASSLKTGIGNEQFF
14 | TRBJ2-1 | TRBV6-6 | CASNGRQGGNEQFF
16 | TRBJ2-1 | TRBV7-8 | CASSLARGGGRNEQFF
12 | TRBJ2-2 | TRBV11-2 | CASSSYTGELFF
14 | TRBJ1-2 | TRBV11-3 | CASSLDQTGYGYTF
13 | TRBJ1-2 | TRBV4-1 | CASSQENGYGYTF
13 | TRBJ1-1 | TRBV12-3/TRBV12-4 | CASRMTGNTEAFF
16 | TRBJ1-1 | TRBV3-1/TRBV3-2 | CASSQDGAGLNTEAFF
16 | TRBJ2-1 | TRBV3-1/TRBV3-2 | CASSQGGRRSYNEQFF
15 | TRBJ1-2 | TRBV6-1 | CASSEAGQTNYGYTF
14 | TRBJ2-5 | TRBV13 | CASSFWRSQETQYF
17 | TRBJ2-2 | TRBV7-7 | CASSLNGGQVNTGELFF
15 | TRBJ1-6 | TRBV6-5 | CASSYWGQGNTPLHF
14 | TRBJ1-6 | TRBV11-2 | CASSAWTDNSPLHF
13 | TRBJ2-1 | TRBV29-1 | CSVVRSHNNEQFF
12 | TRBJ2-3 | TRBV5-4 | CASSFMSDTQYF
14 | TRBJ1-1 | TRBV6-5 | CASSYLTGGTEAFF
12 | TRBJ2-2 | TRBV20-1 | CSASPLAGELFF
13 | TRBJ2-7 | TRBV11-2 | CASSQWDGMEQYF
13 | TRBJ2-5 | TRBV7-8 | CASSRGIGETQYF
14 | TRBJ1-1 | TRBV5-4 | CASSLVRGNTEAFF
13 | TRBJ2-5 | TRBV28 | CASSPGQRKTQYF
14 | TRBJ2-2 | TRBV27 | CASTGSRYTGELFF
14 | TRBJ1-6 | TRBV6-5 | CASSYSTTASPLHF
11 | TRBJ1-6 | TRBV5-8 | CASSQRGPLHF
14 | TRBJ2-5 | TRBV5-1 | CASSPGGGAETQYF
15 | TRBJ2-7 | TRBV4-2 | CASSITVGNQGEQYF